This T cell receptor (beta chain) was captured in a study of blood T cell repertoires in COVID-19. Turning to the study itself: The United States, Italy and Spain were the sources of the acute and convalescent COVID-19 samples. PBMCs, B-cell-depleted T cells, or T cells provided the cDNA or gDNA that made up the material.

The CDR3 length is 17 residues. J was trimmed by 2 bases and V by 2 bases; bases with no gene match: 6. From germline, CDR1 is MNHEY and CDR2 SVGEGT. Recruited during active infection, patients (from Seattle) were subsequently followed longitudinally. Original analysis: Researchers report that nucleated cell counts were estimated from reference gene primer amplification. Method: immunoSEQ multiplex PCR; TCRdb's copy keeps in-frame clones and lacks some. D and trimming come from the DNA, and the V and J calls and clone size come from that table. The sample consists of 150,000 to 200,000 clones, roughly 76% of them appearing once.

The receptor's source is a woman aged 35 to 49 with COVID-19, enrolled during active disease. This sequence joins TRBV6-2 or TRBV6-3 and TRBJ2-3; 11 nucleotides agree with TRBD2. Sequenced material: peripheral blood. CDR3 in amino acids: CASSYGLAGGFTDTQYF. In DNA, the CDR3 is TGTGCCAGCAGTTACGGGCTAGCGGGAGGCTTCACAGATACGCAGTATTTT.